The clone carrying this TCR beta chain was counted at least ten times. The data stem from a study of neurological immune-mediated disorders. The unsorted libraries were produced from 2 million PBMCs held at -80 C. MiXCR, run by TCRdb on the 5' RACE reads, gives a single entry per CDR3 protein. The sample has about 79,000 distinct CDR3 sequences, roughly 14% seen once. CDR3 length: 18 residues. Trimming cost V 5 bases and J 1 base; bases outside gene matches: 12. CDR1 is SGHTA and CDR2 is FQGNSA in the germline V gene. The chain uses TRBV7-2 and TRBJ2-5, with TRBD2 matching over 11 bases. The receptor was derived from a woman aged 50 to 65 in good health. Specimen: PBMCs. The DNA of the CDR3 is TGTGCCAGCAGCCCCGCCCCCGGGACTAGCGGTCTCCAAGAGACCCAGTACTTC. This encodes CASSPAPGTSGLQETQYF.